A single sample is the source of the 10 T cell receptor beta chains below, sequenced in a study of T cell responses to AZD1222 COVID-19 vaccine. The data were produced by immunoSEQ multiplex PCR, yet TCRdb's version contains in-frame clones alone and is incomplete. The repertoire holds some 120,000 clones, with about 88% as singletons. The material sequenced was peripheral blood, taken on day 0 of MenACWY control vaccination. Every receptor here comes from an adult in good health.

This clone was seen a few times. The rearrangement joins TRBV30 to TRBJ1-3; D unresolved. Trimming took 0 bases from V and 4 from J, leaving 10 bases between them. Looked up from germline, CDR1 is GTSNPN and CDR2 is SVGIG (reference sequence). The CDR3 extends over 14 amino acids. The CDR3, as DNA: TGTGCCTGGAGTGTACGGGAGCAAGGAAACACCATATATTTT. Amino acids: CAWSVREQGNTIYF.

This chain uses TRBV3-1 (or the pseudogene TRBV3-2) with TRBJ1-1; D not resolved. Germline V gene lookup returns CDR1 LGHDT and CDR2 YNNKEL (reference sequence). The CDR3 has 16 amino acids. V gave up 2 bases and J gave up 1 base, with 14 bases separating them. The CDR3 here is CASSQYGRPGNTEAFF. DNA for the CDR3: TGTGCCAGCAGCCAATACGGCCGACCGGGGAACACTGAAGCTTTCTTT.

The rearrangement uses TRBV5-4 and TRBJ1-5, with a possible D match to TRBD1 (6 bases). Trimming removed 0 bases from V and 0 bases from J, with 22 bases in between. Germline CDR1 reads SGHNT; CDR2 reads YYREEE (reference sequence). CDR3 size: 20 residues. The CDR3 coding sequence is TGTGCCAGCAGCTTGGCCCCACCGAGCAGGGGCGACTTTAGCAATCAGCCCCAGCATTTT. Amino acids: CASSLAPPSRGDFSNQPQHF.

The V gene is TRBV7-2, the J gene TRBJ2-1; tentatively, D is TRBD2 (5 bases). The V gene's germline CDR1 is SGHTA and CDR2 FQGNSA. V lost 3 bases to trimming and J lost 8 bases, with 8 bases between them. CDR3 length: 12 residues. The CDR3 nucleotides are TGTGCCAGCAGCTTGCTAGCAGATGAGCAGTTCTTC. Its protein product is CASSLLADEQFF. The full variable domain, completed using reference TRBV7-2 and TRBJ2-1, is GAGVSQSPSNKVTEKGKDVELRCDPISGHTALYWYRQSLGQGLEFLIYFQGNSAPDKSGLPSDRFSAERTGGSVSTLTIQRTQQEDSAVYLCASSLLADEQFFGPGTRLTVL.

The V call is TRBV24-1, the J call TRBJ1-2; possible D gene TRBD1, 6 bases. Looked up from germline, CDR1 is KGHDR and CDR2 is SFDVKD. The CDR3 has 14 residues. Deletions cut 4 bases from V and 5 bases from J, with 13 bases between. CDR3 in amino acids: CATSDSDSRYGYTF. In DNA form, the CDR3 reads TGTGCCACCAGTGACTCGGACAGCAGGTATGGCTACACCTTC.

This chain links TRBV19 with TRBJ2-3, with D unclear. V was shortened by 2 bases and J by 2 bases, with 5 bases between the two germline ends. The CDR3 is made up of 13 amino acids. Germline CDR1 reads LNHDA; CDR2 reads SQIVND (reference sequence). The CDR3 DNA follows: TGTGCCAGTAGTATAAGTCCCACAGATACGCAGTATTTT. Translating gives CASSISPTDTQYF.

The V gene is TRBV30, the J gene TRBJ2-7; 9 nucleotides agree with TRBD1. Germline assignment: CDR1 GTSNPN and CDR2 SVGIG (reference sequence). This CDR3 contains 13 residues. The V and J ends lost 2 bases and 7 bases, in that order; junction bases with no gene match: 6. CDR3 DNA: TGTGCCTGGAGTTGGACAGGGGTGAGGGAGCAGTACTTC. This sequence encodes CAWSWTGVREQYF.

The CDR3 sequence: CASRFGSSLTADTQYF. The DNA for the CDR3 is TGTGCCAGCAGGTTTGGGTCGTCATTAACGGCAGATACGCAGTATTTT. The rearrangement joins TRBV28 to TRBJ2-3; D is unclear. CDR3 length: 16 residues. V was trimmed by 6 bases and J by 4 bases, leaving 20 bases between them. In germline, CDR1 is MDHEN, CDR2 SYDVKM.

V and J are TRBV9 and TRBJ2-7; tentatively, D is TRBD1 or TRBD2 (5 bases each). This CDR3 contains 14 residues. Trimming cost V 1 base and J 2 bases, with 10 bases left between them. Germline assignment: CDR1 SGDLS and CDR2 YYNGEE. This CDR3 is CASSVSGTTYEQYF. The CDR3 DNA follows: TGTGCCAGCAGCGTATCTGGGACCACCTACGAGCAGTACTTC.

To note about this clone: Other DNA sequences in the same sample also yield this CDR3. For the CDR3, the DNA is TGTGCCAGCAGTGTGCCGGTTAATGGCAATCAGCCCCAGCATTTT. Its protein is CASSVPVNGNQPQHF. The chain combines TRBV28 with TRBJ1-5, with D hard to call. This CDR3 contains 15 residues. V was clipped by 5 bases and J by 2 bases, with 13 bases between them. Germline V gene data show CDR1 as MDHEN and CDR2 as SYDVKM.